What follows describes a single T cell receptor (beta chain). What antigen it recognizes has not been identified. The record has no base qualities; no much larger clone is one base away. The collaborating institutions used their own protocols to collect whole blood in K2EDTA tubes. Collaborator samples were shipped for TCRbeta analysis as frozen whole blood, isolated PBMCs, or DNA extracted from either sample type. Based on the germline V gene (reference sequence), the CDR1 and CDR2 sequences are LNHNV and YYDKDF. V is reduced by 5 bases and J by 2 bases, leaving a spacing of 9 bases between them. The CDR3 measures 13 amino acids from cysteine to phenylalanine. Here the CDR3 DNA is all that survives: 39 bases in frame from base 1. This record belongs to a study of blood T cell repertoires in COVID-19 (dated by TCRdb to 2019 to 2021). Regarding the complete study: Samples covering the acute and convalescent phases of COVID-19 were provided by collaborators in the United States, Italy and Spain. The repertoires were released in a freely available public database intended as a resource for research on the immune response to SARS-CoV-2. Subjects who had been exposed to COVID-19, were actively infected with it, or had recovered from it provided the deeply sampled blood TCRbeta repertoires that made up the dataset. The material from the prospective study consisted of cDNA or gDNA derived from T cells, B-cell-depleted T cells, or PBMCs. Samples were obtained from the ongoing ImmuneRACE study (first 160 participants) and from 1,254 subjects provided by 6 global collaborators. HLA class I and class II types, where available, came from metadata supplied by the sample provider rather than from assay-based typing. Nearly every sample came with metadata listing a de-identified subject ID, COVID-19 status, age in years and sex. Summary of the overall study and its limitations: How much clinical and demographic metadata was included differed by source and by participant, and the metadata was provided uncurated.

The immunoSEQ Assay, a bias-controlled multiplex PCR, was used to amplify TCRbeta CDR3 regions from genomic DNA. The original methods were these. Nucleated cell counts per sample were estimated from amplification of reference gene primers within the assay. To quantify the absolute abundance of each unique TCRbeta CDR3 rearrangement, sequence reads were collapsed and filtered. For each sample, productive Simpson clonality was calculated as the square root of Simpson's diversity index over productive rearrangements. TCRdb re-hosts the immuneACCESS table, in-frame sequences only. Its copies lack some clones; in the studies checked, an unresolved V gene accounts for under half of them, and the cause for the rest is not known. The DNA gave D and trimming, while V, J and clone size come from that table. The sample table records approximately 220,000 clones; 85% to 90% of these occur just once. The ten top clones hold roughly 4.1% of the sample.

The receptor's source is a man in his fifties with acute or convalescent COVID-19. The sequenced sample was peripheral blood. This sequence uses TRBV15 and TRBJ1-2; the D region possibly corresponds to TRBD1 (5 bases align). The CDR3 in this case is CATSPSGNYGYTF. The nucleotide sequence is given as TGTGCCACCAGCCCATCAGGGAACTATGGCTACACCTTC.